Described below is a single T cell receptor (beta chain) sequence and its context. Its antigen is as yet unknown. An equimolar mix of two oligonucleotides served as the beta constant-region primer for TRBC1 and TRBC2. Four rounds of PCR amplified the ligated cDNA using nested alpha and beta constant-region primers plus SP2. TCRdb used MiXCR to reprocess the UMI-ligation and nested PCR reads, holding one entry per CDR3 protein. The repertoire holds over 90,000 distinct CDR3 sequences, with approximately 10% as singletons. This specimen belongs to a study of naive and memory T cell subsets. Study-wide results and caveats: Naive repertoires, especially CD8, held a few larger clonotypes, possibly memory cells re-expressing CD45RA.

The CDR3 covers 15 residues. V was pared by 3 bases and J by 9 bases, with 21 bases between. CDR1 is SNHLY and CDR2 is FYNNEI in the germline V gene. The genes are TRBV2 and TRBJ2-7, with TRBD2 as a possible D gene (5 bases). Material for sequencing was naive CD4+ T cells from blood. The receptor's source is a human donor in good health. CDR3 amino acids: CASSDWRIEGAGQYF. The CDR3 DNA is TGTGCCAGCAGTGATTGGCGGATTGAGGGTGCTGGGCAGTACTTC.